A single sample is the source of the 8 T cell receptor beta chains below, sequenced in a study of blood T cells in healthy people across ages. Alongside a J-beta primer mix, a sample-barcoded 5' primer served in a second PCR lasting 7 to 11 cycles. TCRdb itself ran the 5' RACE reads through MiXCR, one entry per CDR3 protein. Seen here are 550,000 to 600,000 distinct CDR3 sequences, roughly 43% observed once, and the top ten hold just under 25%. The sequencing input was blood. These TCRs come from a man of 80 years or more in good health.

This clonotype was seen a handful of times. The chain combines TRBV7-2 with TRBJ2-6; D is unresolved. Germline V lookup: CDR1 SGHTA, CDR2 FQGNSA. Deletions cut 1 base from V and 0 bases from J, with 7 bases between. The CDR3 is 16 residues long. CDR3 coding DNA: TGTGCCAGCAGCTTAGTCTGGGGCTCTGGGGCCAACGTCCTGACTTTC. Its translation is CASSLVWGSGANVLTF.

V and J are TRBV20-1 and TRBJ2-1; D may correspond to TRBD1 or TRBD2 (5 bases each). The germline V and J ends were trimmed by 0 bases and 8 bases, with 20 bases remaining between them. The CDR3 length is 16 residues. CDR1 and CDR2 from the germline V gene are DFQATT and SNEGSKA (reference sequence). This CDR3 is CSARDLGRTHEYEQFF. CDR3 DNA sequence: TGCAGTGCTAGAGATCTGGGACGGACTCATGAGTATGAGCAGTTCTTC.

This sequence joins TRBV14 and TRBJ2-5, with no clear D. Gene TRBJ2-7 matches the end of the DNA better, so the J call may be wrong. This CDR3 is built from 15 residues. Germline assignment: CDR1 SGHDN and CDR2 FVKESK. In DNA, the CDR3 is TGTGCCAGCAGCCAAGACCCATTCATGGTCAACGAGCAGTACTTC. It yields the protein CASSQDPFMVNEQYF.

This clonotype was counted once. The chain links TRBV14 to TRBJ2-7; TRBD2 aligns across 8 bases. This CDR3 is built from 15 residues. With 2 bases clipped from V and 7 bases from J, the junction kept 10 bases outside the gene matches. Germline lookup yields CDR1 SGHDN and CDR2 FVKESK. CDR3 sequence: CASSQTSGGGNEQYF. DNA for the CDR3: TGTGCCAGCAGCCAAACTAGCGGCGGGGGCAATGAGCAGTACTTC.

The V call is TRBV12-3 or TRBV12-4, the J call TRBJ2-5; unclear D gene. The V and J ends lost 4 bases and 1 base respectively, with 13 bases between them. This CDR3 contains 15 residues. CDR3: CASSSPGAFQETQYF. The CDR3 DNA reads as TGTGCCAGCAGTTCCCCTGGAGCGTTCCAAGAGACCCAGTACTTC.

The CDR3 nucleotides are TGTGCCAGCAGTAAACAGGGCCACATTGAAGCTTTCTTT. This translates into CASSKQGHIEAFF. The genes are TRBV12-3 or TRBV12-4 and TRBJ1-1; possible D gene TRBD1, 6 bases. Trimming took off 5 bases at V and 7 bases at J, with 14 bases between the two ends. This CDR3 is built from 13 residues.

This chain uses TRBV20-1 with TRBJ2-6, with D unresolved. CDR3 size: 17 residues. V was cut by 2 bases and J by 0 bases, with 14 bases left in between. The germline gives CDR1 DFQATT, CDR2 SNEGSKA (reference sequence). The CDR3 region has the DNA TGCAGTGCTAGAATGAACACCAGATACTCTGGGGCCAACGTCCTGACTTTC. Translation: CSARMNTRYSGANVLTF.

This chain connects TRBV6-2 or TRBV6-3 to TRBJ1-1, with 7 bases aligning to TRBD1. The CDR3 sequence is 15 residues long. V was pared by 6 bases and J by 0 bases, with 7 bases of the junction left unmatched. CDR1 MNHEY and CDR2 SVGEGT come from the germline V gene. The chain's CDR3 is CASRRQGFLNTEAFF. The DNA of the CDR3 is TGTGCCAGCAGAAGACAGGGATTCCTGAACACTGAAGCTTTCTTT.